This T cell receptor (beta chain) was sequenced in a study of regulatory T cells in long-lasting Graves disease. At least ten counts were recorded for this clonotype. The target antigen is unknown. The CDR3 has 14 amino acids. Trimming cost V 5 bases and J 4 bases, with 14 bases left between them. Germline loops: CDR1 SGHNT, CDR2 YENEEA. General study results and limits: TRBV28 was favored in persistent disease, as were TRBJ1-2 and TRBJ2-5.

iRepertoire HTBI primers and Arm-PCR of CDR3 regions built TCR beta libraries. TCRdb re-analysed the multiplex PCR reads in MiXCR, keeping a single row per CDR3 protein. The sample comprises about 220,000 distinct CDR3 sequences, approximately 18% of which are singletons, and over 9.5% rests with the top ten. Time point reported: newly diagnosed GD, antithyroid drugs for less than 3 months. Construction of the TCR library relied on RNA isolated from PBMCs. Per American Thyroid Association guidelines, Graves' disease was diagnosed. The same sample was also used in a study of T cells in Graves' hyperthyroidism and ophthalmopathy. That source notes: Across 18 months, stable Graves' hyperthyroidism was marked by no progression to ophthalmopathy. Researchers ran a first-round RT-PCR on the TCR CDR3 using the HTBI primer set.

This TCR came from a woman aged 25 to 39 with Graves disease. Sequencing was performed on peripheral blood mononuclear cells (PBMCs), taken at new diagnosis, from a patient treated with antithyroid drugs. V usage is TRBV11-3 and J usage is TRBJ1-1; weak D call: TRBD1 (5 bases). The chain's CDR3 is CASSPRGDGTEAFF. The CDR3 region has the DNA TGTGCCAGCAGCCCACGGGGGGACGGCACTGAAGCTTTCTTT.